The 21 T cell receptor beta chains in this list originate from one sample, sequenced in a study of human thymus T cells (dated by TCRdb to about 2020). The thymus tissue came from surgical resects taken out during corrective cardiac surgery. Library creation used the immunoSEQ multiplex PCR assay. TCRdb limited this immuneACCESS table to in-frame rearrangements with V and J called. A share of clones is missing; checked studies link under half to unresolved V genes, and the rest is unexplained. The sample data list about 120,000 clones, and over 85% of these were observed just once. The ten largest make up more than 0.02% of the sample. The sequenced sample was thymus tissue. The receptors were sampled from a boy younger than two with a congenital heart defect but otherwise immunologically healthy.

This sequence joins TRBV12-5 and TRBJ1-2; D unresolved. Per the germline V gene, CDR1 is LGHNT and CDR2 is FRNRAP. V was pared by 4 bases and J by 4 bases, with 13 bases between. This CDR3 is built from 14 residues. This CDR3 is CASGSRPGPYGYTF. CDR3 nucleotide sequence: TGTGCTAGTGGTTCCCGTCCAGGTCCCTATGGCTACACCTTC.

The gene calls are TRBV4-1 and TRBJ1-4; the D gene is possibly TRBD1 (5 bases). Germline CDR1 is MGHRA and CDR2 is YSYEKL. Between the trimmed V and J ends, which lost 2 bases and 8 bases, there was a span of 21 bases. There are 17 residues in the CDR3. DNA of the CDR3: TGCGCCAGCAGCCAAACCCTCCGACAGCCGTCGACAGAAAAACTGTTTTTT. Residues: CASSQTLRQPSTEKLFF.

This rearrangement joins TRBV7-2 to TRBJ2-5; 14 nucleotides agree with TRBD2. After removal of 3 bases from V and 5 bases from J, the junction contained 11 bases not matched to a gene. Germline assignment: CDR1 SGHTA and CDR2 FQGNSA. The CDR3 contains 18 residues. The CDR3 loop is CASSFGTSGGQRLETQYF. The DNA for the CDR3 is TGTGCCAGCAGCTTCGGGACTAGCGGGGGCCAAAGGCTGGAGACCCAGTACTTC.

The chain employs TRBV5-5 and TRBJ1-2; D is unclear. CDR3 length: 11 amino acids. V was cut by 9 bases and J by 6 bases, with 12 bases left in between. CDR1 and CDR2 (germline): SGHKS, YYEKEE (reference sequence). CDR3 DNA sequence: TGTGCCACCAACACCCGGGATGGCTACACCTTC. Amino acids: CATNTRDGYTF.

V gene TRBV4-1 combines with J gene TRBJ2-2; TRBD1 matches 8 bases. The CDR3 totals 21 residues. After removal of 2 bases from V and 5 bases from J, the junction contained 22 bases not matched to a gene. Looked up from germline, CDR1 is MGHRA and CDR2 is YSYEKL. The CDR3 is CASSQHVGTGSGKVITGELFF. The CDR3 nucleotides read TGCGCCAGCAGCCAACACGTCGGGACAGGTAGTGGAAAGGTGATAACCGGGGAGCTGTTTTTT.

The J gene is TRBJ1-2, the V gene TRBV19; D might be TRBD1 (6 bases). This CDR3 region has 16 residues. The germline CDR1 and CDR2 sequences are LNHDA and SQIVND (reference sequence). Trimming left V 2 bases short and J 4 bases short, with 17 bases between. The CDR3 protein is CASSIRGAQLFYGYTF. The CDR3 nucleotides are TGTGCCAGTAGTATACGGGGGGCGCAGCTTTTCTATGGCTACACCTTC. The full variable domain, in which reference TRBV19 and TRBJ1-2 provide the parts outside the CDR3, is DGGITQSPKYLFRKEGQNVTLSCEQNLNHDAMYWYRQDPGQGLRLIYYSQIVNDFQKGDIAEGYSVSREKKESFPLTVTSAQKNPTAFYLCASSIRGAQLFYGYTFGSGTRLTVV.

The chain is built from TRBV2 and TRBJ2-3, with 15 positions matching TRBD2. The germline V gene has CDR1 SNHLY and CDR2 FYNNEI. V trimming: 7 bases; J trimming: 5 bases; junction bases outside the gene matches: 10. This CDR3 region has 17 residues. CDR3 nucleotides: TGTGCCAGCACTCCGGGACTAGCGGGGGGCCGGGGAGATACGCAGTATTTT. Its protein product is CASTPGLAGGRGDTQYF.

The chain couples TRBV4-2 to TRBJ2-3; D gene unclear. Germline lookup yields CDR1 LGHNA and CDR2 YNFKEQ. With 4 bases removed from V and 2 bases from J, the gap between germline ends came to 16 bases. The CDR3 contains 16 residues. The CDR3 DNA is TGTGCCAGCAGCCCCTTAGCCCCCGAGCTCACAGATACGCAGTATTTT. Its translation: CASSPLAPELTDTQYF.

The V gene is TRBV6-1, the J gene TRBJ1-5; D ambiguous. Germline V gene lookup returns CDR1 MNHNS and CDR2 SASEGT. Deletions cut 1 base from V and 4 bases from J, with 14 bases between. CDR3 size: 16 residues. As DNA, the CDR3 is TGTGCCAGCAGTGAAGGTATCCAGGCCAAGAATCAGCCCCAGCATTTT. As protein: CASSEGIQAKNQPQHF.

This chain joins TRBV7-2 and TRBJ2-7; 11 bases match TRBD1. V lost 2 bases, J lost 4 bases, and 7 bases stayed unmatched. Germline CDR1 reads SGHTA; CDR2 reads FQGNSA. The CDR3 is 16 residues long. DNA of the CDR3: TGTGCCAGCAGCTTAAGAGGACAGGGGGCTGGATACGAGCAGTACTTC. This encodes CASSLRGQGAGYEQYF.

The CDR3 sequence: CASSRGTSGGVQETQYF. The CDR3 DNA reads as TGTGCCAGCAGCCGCGGGACTAGCGGGGGGGTTCAAGAGACCCAGTACTTC. This sequence joins TRBV7-9 and TRBJ2-5, with TRBD2 identical over 16 bases. Germline CDR1 is SEHNR and CDR2 is FQNEAQ (reference sequence). This CDR3 comprises 17 residues. Unmatched junction bases numbered 5, after V lost 5 bases and J lost 2 bases.

The V gene is TRBV2, the J gene TRBJ2-4; D tentatively reads TRBD1 or TRBD2 (6 bases each). V shed 8 bases and J shed 1 base, with 18 bases lying between them. The length of the CDR3 is 16 residues. From germline, CDR1 is SNHLY and CDR2 FYNNEI. As DNA, the CDR3 is TGTGCCAGCCGCAGGGGTCGGGGGCAGGCCAAAAACATTCAGTACTTC. It yields the protein CASRRGRGQAKNIQYF.

Here the CDR3 DNA reads TGCGCCAGCAGCCCTGGGGGGGGCGCATTGGATACGCAGTATTTT. It codes for CASSPGGGALDTQYF. V gene TRBV5-1 combines with J gene TRBJ2-3; the D gene is possibly TRBD2 (7 bases). Germline V CDR1 and CDR2: SGHRS, YFSETQ. V was pared by 4 bases and J by 6 bases, with 18 bases between. The CDR3 is made up of 15 amino acids.

CDR3 nucleotides: TGTGCCAGCAGCCCGGCGAGGCAGTCGCCCATCGAGACCCAGTACTTC. This gives the protein CASSPARQSPIETQYF. The V and J genes are TRBV5-6 and TRBJ2-5; D not certain. CDR1 SGHDT and CDR2 YYEEEE come from the germline V gene. Trimming shortened V by 4 bases and J by 5 bases, and 21 bases separated the two germline ends. CDR3 length: 16 residues.

This chain links TRBV7-2 with TRBJ1-1; 9 bases line up with TRBD1. The CDR3 totals 13 residues. Germline V gene sequence: CDR1 SGHTA, CDR2 FQGNSA. The trim removed 5 bases at V and 8 bases at J, leaving 6 bases unmatched. The CDR3 region is CASSRRTGEEAFF. The CDR3 DNA sequence: TGTGCCAGCAGCCGACGGACAGGGGAGGAAGCTTTCTTT.

CDR3 region: CASSEEDRRDGYTF. CDR3 bases: TGTGCCAGCAGCGAGGAGGACCGTAGGGATGGCTACACCTTC. The rearrangement uses TRBV6-1 and TRBJ1-2; the D is unclear. V was clipped by 6 bases and J by 6 bases, with 17 bases between them. CDR1 is MNHNS, CDR2 SASEGT, per germline. The CDR3 is 14 residues long.

J is TRBJ2-3 and V is TRBV7-2, with D possibly matching TRBD1 (7 bases). Trimming pared 5 bases from V and 10 bases from J, leaving 19 bases between. Germline loops: CDR1 SGHTA, CDR2 FQGNSA. The CDR3 consists of 14 residues. DNA of the CDR3: TGTGCCAGCAGCCCAGGGGGGTCCCCGAGGGCGCAGTATTTT. Translation gives CASSPGGSPRAQYF.

Concerning this clone itself: The same CDR3 also results from other DNA sequences found in this sample. The chain has TRBV9 and TRBJ2-3; D remains unclear. The CDR3 loop spans 13 amino acids. The germline V gene encodes CDR1 SGDLS and CDR2 YYNGEE. Trimming took off 0 bases at V and 1 base at J, with 3 bases between the two ends. CDR3 sequence: CASSVGGTDTQYF. The CDR3 coding sequence is TGTGCCAGCAGCGTAGGGGGCACAGATACGCAGTATTTT. Drawing the rest from reference TRBV9 and TRBJ2-3, the complete variable domain is DSGVTQTPKHLITATGQRVTLRCSPRSGDLSVYWYQQSLDQGLQFLIQYYNGEERAKGNILERFSAQQFPDLHSELNLSSLELGDSALYFCASSVGGTDTQYFGPGTRLTVL.

This chain connects TRBV2 to TRBJ2-7; the D gene is possibly TRBD1 (6 bases). CDR1 is SNHLY, CDR2 FYNNEI, per germline. Trimming cost V 3 bases and J 7 bases, with 25 bases left between them. The length of the CDR3 is 17 residues. CDR3 in DNA: TGTGCCAGCAGTGAGGTTACCCTACAGGGAGATCTTGTAGAGCAGTACTTC. Translation: CASSEVTLQGDLVEQYF.

This clone was counted only a few times. The chain has TRBV5-8 and TRBJ1-5, with TRBD1 identical over 8 bases. V dropped 4 bases and J dropped 3; count of bases not matched to a gene: 12. Germline V gene sequence: CDR1 SGHTS, CDR2 YDEGEE. The CDR3 is 17 amino acids. The CDR3 reads CASSLDRDETLNQPQHF. As DNA, the CDR3 is TGTGCCAGCAGCCTGGACAGGGACGAAACCCTCAATCAGCCCCAGCATTTT.

The chain carries TRBV5-6 and TRBJ2-1; D uncertain. Germline V lookup: CDR1 SGHDT, CDR2 YYEEEE. The V end lost 4 bases, the J end lost 8 bases, and 16 bases lay between the germline ends. CDR3 length equals 14 residues. The CDR3 spells CASSLETSPHEQFF. The DNA of the CDR3 is TGTGCCAGCAGCCTGGAAACCTCCCCCCATGAGCAGTTCTTC.